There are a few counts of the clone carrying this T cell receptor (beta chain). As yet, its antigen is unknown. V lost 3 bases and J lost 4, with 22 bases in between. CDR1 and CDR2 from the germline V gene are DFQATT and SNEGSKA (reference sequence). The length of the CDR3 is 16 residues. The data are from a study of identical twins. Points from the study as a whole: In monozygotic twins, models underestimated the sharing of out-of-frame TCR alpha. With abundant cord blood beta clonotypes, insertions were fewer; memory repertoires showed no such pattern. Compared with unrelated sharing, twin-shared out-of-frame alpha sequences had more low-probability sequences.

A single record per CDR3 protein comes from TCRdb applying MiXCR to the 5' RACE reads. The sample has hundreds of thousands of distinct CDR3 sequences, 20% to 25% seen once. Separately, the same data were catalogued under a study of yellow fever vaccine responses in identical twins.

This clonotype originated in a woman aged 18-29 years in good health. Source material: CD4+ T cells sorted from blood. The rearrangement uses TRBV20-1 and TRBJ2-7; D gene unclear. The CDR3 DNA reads TGCAGTGCTAGGTCCAGGAGTGTTGGGCACCCTTACGAGCAGTACTTC. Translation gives CSARSRSVGHPYEQYF.